This T cell receptor (beta chain) was sequenced during a study of cytomegalovirus exposure and HLA in healthy donors. It was with 60 Vbeta and 13 Jbeta primers that the PCR ran. TCRdb's copy holds only in-frame clones and misses some; the assay was immunoSEQ multiplex PCR. The table lists more than 150,000 clones, around 80% of them singletons. This clone showed up just once. The CDR3 consists of 17 residues. V shed 3 bases and J 6 bases; nucleotides not matched to a gene: 11. Looked up from germline, CDR1 is KGHSH and CDR2 is LQKENI. The chain employs TRBV18 and TRBJ2-1; 10 bases line up with TRBD2. The sequence derives from a male donor in good health and CMV-seronegative. Sequencing used PBMCs. The CDR3 sequence: CASSPPGSGGTRNEQFF. In nucleotides, the CDR3 is TGTGCCAGCTCACCTCCCGGTAGCGGGGGGACCCGCAATGAGCAGTTCTTC.